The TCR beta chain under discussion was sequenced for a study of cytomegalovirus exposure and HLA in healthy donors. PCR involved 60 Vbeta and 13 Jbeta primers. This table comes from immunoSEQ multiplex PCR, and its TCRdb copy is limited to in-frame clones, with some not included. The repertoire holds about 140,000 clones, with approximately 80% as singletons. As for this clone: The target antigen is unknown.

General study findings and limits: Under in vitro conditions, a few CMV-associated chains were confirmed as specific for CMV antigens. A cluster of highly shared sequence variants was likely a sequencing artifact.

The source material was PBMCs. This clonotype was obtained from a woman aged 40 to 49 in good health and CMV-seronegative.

The CDR3 bases are TGTGCCATCTCCTCGGGAGGGAACACAGATACGCAGTATTTT. Its protein is CAISSGGNTDTQYF. The rearrangement links TRBV28 to TRBJ2-3; 8 bases match TRBD2. This CDR3 region has 14 residues. Germline V gives CDR1 MDHEN, CDR2 SYDVKM. V trimming: 10 bases; J trimming: 2 bases; junction bases outside the gene matches: 8.